The present T cell receptor beta chain was sequenced within a study of regulatory T cells in long-lasting Graves disease. Study summary: Graves' patients (newly diagnosed) had been on antithyroid drugs under 3 months.

The time point: newly diagnosed GD, antithyroid drugs for less than 3 months. Researchers made the TCR library from RNA that was extracted from PBMCs. A peripheral blood sample, approximately 10 milliliters in volume, was drawn into EDTA tubes. Study conclusions and caveats: Whereas about a thousand public clonotypes were shared by new patients, persistent patients shared more, at 2,500 to 3,000.

The germline CDR1 and CDR2 sequences are LNHDA and SQIVND (reference sequence). CDR3 size: 14 residues. The V and J ends lost 9 bases and 0 bases, in that order; junction bases with no gene match: 5. Construction of TCR beta libraries relied on iRepertoire HTBI primers and on Arm-PCR targeting CDR3 regions. Using its own MiXCR run on the multiplex PCR reads, TCRdb lists one record per CDR3 protein. The sample contains hundreds of thousands of distinct CDR3 sequences, 15% to 20% of which appear only once. This clonotype was recorded a few times. Antigen specificity is unknown. These records were also assigned to another study, of T cells in Graves' hyperthyroidism and ophthalmopathy. That paper states: Exclusion followed for patients with uncontrolled infection, other autoimmune disease, pregnancy or lactation.

The chain couples TRBV19 to TRBJ1-5; 7 bases match TRBD1. This TCR came from a woman aged 25 to 39 with Graves disease. The sample in question was peripheral blood mononuclear cells (PBMCs), obtained at new diagnosis, from a patient treated with antithyroid drugs. The CDR3 sequence: CASGTANSNQPQHF. CDR3 DNA: TGTGCCAGCGGGACAGCAAATAGCAATCAGCCCCAGCATTTT.